This T cell receptor (beta chain) was sequenced in a study of T cells after yellow fever vaccination. Study-wide findings and caveats: Abundant bulk-derived clonotypes could contaminate FACS-sorted repertoires.

This clonotype was observed a few times. Its antigen remains unidentified. Trimming left V 1 base short and J 1 base short, with 11 bases between. The CDR3 loop spans 14 amino acids. Germline V gene data show CDR1 as GTSNPN and CDR2 as SVGIG (reference sequence). A process of 5'RACE template switching, which added a universal primer site and UMIs, was used to make TCR cDNA. TCRdb fed the 5' RACE reads into MiXCR, producing one record per CDR3 protein. The table has 120,000 or so distinct CDR3 sequences, under 9% seen once. This specimen was CD8+ T cells sorted from PBMCs, taken on the day of the yellow fever booster vaccination. The chain combines TRBV30 with TRBJ2-7; D could derive from TRBD1 or TRBD2 (5 bases each). The sequence was collected from a young man who received the YFV17D yellow fever vaccine. The DNA for the CDR3 is TGTGCCTGGAGTGCCGGGGCAGGGTCCTACGAGCAGTACTTC. This translates into CAWSAGAGSYEQYF.